This T cell receptor (beta chain) emerged from a study of blood T cell repertoires in COVID-19 (dated by TCRdb to the early 2020s). Notes on the research overall: The collaborator samples originated in the United States, Italy and Spain and spanned the acute and convalescent phases of COVID-19. The prospective study material was composed of cDNA or gDNA derived from T cells, B-cell-depleted T cells, or PBMCs. Deeply sampled blood TCRbeta repertoires from subjects exposed to, actively infected with, or recovered from COVID-19 were included in the dataset. The repertoires were released in a freely available public database intended as a resource for research on the immune response to SARS-CoV-2. Samples came from the ongoing ImmuneRACE study (first 160 participants) plus 1,254 subjects from 6 global collaborators. The sample metadata nearly always contained a de-identified subject ID, COVID-19 status, age in years and sex. Where HLA class I and class II types were available, the types were taken from metadata supplied by the sample provider, not from assay-based typing. The study at large found these results: Clinical and demographic metadata were provided uncurated, with the amount varying by source and participant.

TCRbeta CDR3 regions were amplified from genomic DNA using the immunoSEQ Assay, a bias-controlled multiplex PCR. Concerning the study's data processing: The number of nucleated cells in each sample was estimated from the amplification of reference gene primers within the assay. Sequence reads were collapsed and filtered to measure the absolute abundance of every unique TCRbeta CDR3 rearrangement. For each sample, productive Simpson clonality was calculated as the square root of Simpson's diversity index across productive rearrangements. TCRdb took this table from immuneACCESS and kept in-frame rearrangements with V and J called. Such tables lack part of the clones; where checked against another copy, unresolved V genes explain under half of the gap, and the rest is unexplained. V, J and clone size derive from that table, while D and trimming were established from the DNA sequence. The sample has around 450,000 clones on record, approximately 90% of them singletons. 4% to 5.5% of the sample is in the top ten clones.

A word on this clone: What antigen it recognizes has not been identified. No much larger clonotype is one base removed from it; base qualities were not supplied.

Each collaborating institution followed its own protocols to collect whole blood in K2EDTA tubes. For TCRbeta analysis, collaborator samples were shipped as frozen whole blood, as isolated PBMCs, or as DNA extracted from either sample type. The sample taken for sequencing was peripheral blood. The receptor was derived from a woman in her 30s with acute or convalescent COVID-19.

The sequenced DNA: TGTGCCAGCAGCCAAGGTGTCTACGATGAAGCTTTCTTT. Its product reads: CASSQGVYDEAFF. The sequence joins TRBV3-1 (or the pseudogene TRBV3-2) to TRBJ1-1; the D gene cannot be resolved reliably. V loses 1 base of germline sequence and J loses 7 bases, and the interval between the two ends is 10 bases. Spanning cysteine to phenylalanine, the CDR3 consists of 13 amino acids. Only the CDR3 DNA is retained, 39 bases long and in frame from the first base. The germline V gene (reference sequence) provides CDR1 LGHDT and CDR2 YNNKEL.